A single sample is the source of the 7 T cell receptor beta chains below, sequenced in a study of human T cells and chemical hapten exposure. In TCRdb, the RACE reads were re-called with MiXCR into one record per CDR3 protein. The sample consists of 95,000 or so distinct CDR3 sequences, over 9.5% of them appearing once. Time point meaning: patch test 2, 6 weeks after DPC sensitization. Treatment meaning: therapeutic diphenylcyclopropenone sensitization with weekly scalp DPC. Specimen: whole blood, collected in connection with sensitization to the hapten diphenylcyclopropenone (DPC). The source is a middle-aged woman with alopecia areata. Some clones in this sample may be carry-over from other donors' samples.

This clonotype appeared a few times. The chain has TRBV7-2 and TRBJ1-2, with D hard to call. V was trimmed by 5 bases and J by 0 bases, leaving 7 bases between them. Germline V CDR1 and CDR2: SGHTA, FQGNSA. This CDR3 spans 13 amino acids. The CDR3 sequence is CASSGRANYGYTF. DNA of the CDR3: TGTGCCAGCAGCGGAAGAGCTAACTATGGCTACACCTTC.

At least ten counts were recorded for this clonotype. In DNA, the CDR3 is TGTGCTAGTGGTTCGGACAGGACCAATTCACCCCTCCACTTT. Translation: CASGSDRTNSPLHF. The chain is built from TRBV12-5 and TRBJ1-6, with 7 positions matching TRBD1. Trimming took 4 bases from V and 7 from J; bases not matched to a gene: 4. Germline values: CDR1 LGHNT, CDR2 FRNRAP. The CDR3 has 14 amino acids.

The sample holds one count of this clonotype. The chain is built from TRBV27 and TRBJ2-7, with 7 bases matching TRBD1. CDR3 length: 15 residues. J was trimmed by 1 base and V by 4 bases; bases with no gene match: 7. CDR1 is MNHEY and CDR2 is SMNVEV in the germline V gene (reference sequence). The CDR3 coding sequence is TGTGCCAGCAGTTCCAAGGGGGCGCGGTCCTACGAGCAGTACTTC. It specifies CASSSKGARSYEQYF.

In its sample, this clonotype was seen many times. The genes are TRBV13 and TRBJ2-5; TRBD1 agrees at 8 bases. CDR3 size: 15 residues. In germline, CDR1 is PRHDT, CDR2 FYEKMQ (reference sequence). V lost 4 bases, J lost 4 bases, and 8 bases stayed unmatched. As DNA, the CDR3 is TGTGCCAGCAGCTCTCGGACAGGGCGCGTAGAGACCCAGTACTTC. Its protein is CASSSRTGRVETQYF.

This clonotype was recorded at least ten times. In DNA form, the CDR3 reads TGTGCCAGCGGCTCTCGGGCAGACACAGATACGCAGTATTTT. It yields the protein CASGSRADTDTQYF. The chain couples TRBV12-3 or TRBV12-4 to TRBJ2-3; unclear D gene. V was pared by 8 bases and J by 2 bases, with 14 bases between. The CDR3 covers 14 residues.

The rearrangement joins TRBV6-5 to TRBJ2-3, with 11 nucleotides matching TRBD2. The V gene's germline CDR1 is MNHEY and CDR2 SVGAGI. This CDR3 contains 16 residues. J lost 1 base, V lost 8 bases, and 8 bases had no gene match. CDR3 sequence: CASRLAGGPGTDTQYF. CDR3 bases: TGTGCCAGCCGCCTAGCGGGGGGACCCGGCACAGATACGCAGTATTTT.

This clonotype has a handful of counts. The chain is built from TRBV4-3 and TRBJ1-2; perhaps TRBD1 as D (6 bases). The CDR3 spans 13 residues. Germline-derived CDR1 and CDR2 are LGHNA and YSLEER. Trimming removed 5 bases at V and 7 bases at J, with 14 bases between. In DNA, the CDR3 is TGCGCCAGCAGCTTGTCAGGGGTTAGTGGCTACACCTTC. Translated: CASSLSGVSGYTF.